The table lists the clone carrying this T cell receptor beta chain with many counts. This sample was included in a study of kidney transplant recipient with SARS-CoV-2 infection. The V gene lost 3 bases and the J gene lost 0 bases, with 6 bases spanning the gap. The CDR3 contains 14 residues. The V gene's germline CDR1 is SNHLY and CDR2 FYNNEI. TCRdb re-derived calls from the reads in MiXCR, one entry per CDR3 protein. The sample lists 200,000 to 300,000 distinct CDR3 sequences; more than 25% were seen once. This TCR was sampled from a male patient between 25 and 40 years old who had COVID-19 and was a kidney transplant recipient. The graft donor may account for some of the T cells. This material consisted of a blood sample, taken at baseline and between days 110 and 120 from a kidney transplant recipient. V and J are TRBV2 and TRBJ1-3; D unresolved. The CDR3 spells CASSERNSGNTIYF. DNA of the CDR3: TGTGCCAGCAGTGAGCGGAACTCTGGAAACACCATATATTTT.